One and the same sample provided the 10 T cell receptor beta chains below, sequenced in a study of spatial heterogeneity in lung cancer (dated by TCRdb to about 2019). The research as a whole found: The tumor nonsynonymous mutation count correlated with the number of expanded intratumoral alpha and beta TCRs.

The receptor library was made with 5' RACE. The sequencer listed for this sample is NextSeq 500. TCRdb applied fastp at Q25 and MiXCR to the public reads, then kept only in-frame beta chains. Every CDR3 protein is listed once, alongside the most common genes and DNA of its rows. This sample has about 9,800 distinct CDR3 sequences in its table, and roughly 50% of those were observed once. The biggest ten clones account for about 28% of the sample. Their antigen targets remain unknown. The intended sense of this specimen's time point label: sample taken at primary tumor resection. Here the sequenced sample was lung tumor tissue, taken at surgery. Every receptor here comes from a female donor with early-stage non-small cell lung cancer.

With regard to this clonotype: Being off target in a library aimed at alpha chains, this beta chain has a size of little meaning. The chain employs TRBV19 and TRBJ1-2, with TRBD1 identical over 9 bases. CDR1 is LNHDA and CDR2 is SQIVND in the germline V gene (reference sequence). The V segment lost 7 bases and the J segment 8 bases; nucleotides outside the gene matches: 17. The CDR3 sequence is 16 residues long. In DNA, the CDR3 is TGTGCCAGTACCAAAGGAGGACAGGGGAGTTCCCGAGGCTACACCTTC. Translation gives CASTKGGQGSSRGYTF.

To note about this clonotype: Little can be read into the size of this beta chain, an off-target read in a library designed for alpha chains. The chain is built from TRBV3-1 and TRBJ1-4; D might be TRBD1 (6 bases). The V gene's germline CDR1 is LGHDT and CDR2 YNNKEL (reference sequence). With 3 bases removed from V and 3 bases from J, the gap between germline ends came to 8 bases. CDR3 length: 14 amino acids. DNA for the CDR3: TGTGCCAGCAGCCAGGGGGCGGCTAATGAAAAACTGTTTTTT. Protein sequence: CASSQGAANEKLFF.

Worth noting for this clonotype: The library was prepared for alpha chains; this beta chain is a stray read, so its frequency means little. The chain joins TRBV9 to TRBJ1-1; D uncertain. The CDR3 runs to 12 residues. CDR1 SGDLS and CDR2 YYNGEE come from the germline V gene. Trimming pared 4 bases from V and 0 bases from J, leaving 4 bases between. Here the CDR3 reads CASSTLNTEAFF. CDR3 in DNA: TGTGCCAGCAGCACCCTGAACACTGAAGCTTTCTTT.

Comments on this clonotype: This beta chain slipped into a library made for alpha chains as a stray read, so its size is not meaningful. J is TRBJ1-5 and V is TRBV10-3; D unresolved. V was trimmed by 11 bases and J by 0 bases, leaving 17 bases between them. Germline assignment: CDR1 ENHRY and CDR2 SYGVKD. The CDR3 contains 15 residues. The CDR3 loop is CAAAPAGYSNQPQHF. The DNA for the CDR3 is TGTGCCGCCGCCCCCGCAGGCTATAGCAATCAGCCCCAGCATTTT.

Comments on this clonotype: A library prepared for alpha chains yielded this beta chain as an off-target read; its size is of little meaning. The chain combines TRBV12-3 or TRBV12-4 with TRBJ1-2; 12 nucleotides match TRBD1. There are 14 residues in the CDR3. Trimming cost V 6 bases and J 7 bases; bases outside gene matches: 6. This CDR3 reads CASSTGTGGTGYTF. CDR3 nucleotides: TGTGCCAGCAGCACCGGGACAGGGGGCACTGGCTACACCTTC.

As to this clonotype: This beta chain is a stray read from a library made for alpha chains; its abundance is not meaningful. CDR3 DNA sequence: TGTGCCAGCAGCGCCGGACCGGGACTAGTTCCCGGGGAGCTGTTTTTT. This codes for CASSAGPGLVPGELFF. V usage is TRBV9 and J usage is TRBJ2-2; TRBD2 matches at 8 bases. V lost 3 bases and J lost 6; bases outside the gene matches: 10. From germline, CDR1 is SGDLS and CDR2 YYNGEE. This CDR3 region has 16 residues.

A remark on this clonotype: A library made for alpha chains picked up this beta chain off target, so its size means little. The CDR3 nucleotides are TGTGCCAGCACGGGACAGGGGAATGAAAAACTGTTTTTT. This gives the protein CASTGQGNEKLFF. J is TRBJ1-4 and V is TRBV27; 10 bases line up with TRBD1. The CDR3 loop spans 13 amino acids. The germline gives CDR1 MNHEY, CDR2 SMNVEV (reference sequence). V shed 7 bases, J shed 5 bases, and the junction held 1 base outside the gene matches.

This clonotype occurred a few times. Found in a library prepared for alpha chains, this beta chain is an off-target read, and its abundance has little meaning. CDR3 sequence (DNA): TGTGCCAGTAGTATTATCGGGGGAGCGGCCAACCCCTACGAGCAGTACTTC. Translating it yields CASSIIGGAANPYEQYF. The chain is built from TRBV19 and TRBJ2-7; D perhaps matches TRBD2 (6 bases). Trimming left V 3 bases short and J 2 bases short, with 20 bases between. The germline CDR1 and CDR2 sequences are LNHDA and SQIVND (reference sequence). The CDR3 sequence is 17 residues long.

About this clonotype itself: For a library built for alpha chains, this beta chain is a stray read; little rests on its size. V is TRBV27 and J is TRBJ1-1, with D possibly TRBD1 on 6 matching bases. Germline V CDR1 and CDR2: MNHEY, SMNVEV (reference sequence). Trimming pared 6 bases from V and 5 bases from J, leaving 16 bases between. CDR3 length: 14 residues. This CDR3 is CASRNRRGPTEAFF. As DNA, the CDR3 is TGTGCCAGCAGGAACCGGCGGGGGCCTACTGAAGCTTTCTTT.

This clonotype is medium-sized within its sample. As an off-target read in a library built for alpha chains, this beta chain has a frequency of little significance. The chain joins TRBV12-3 or TRBV12-4 to TRBJ1-2; weak D call: TRBD1 (5 bases). The CDR3 covers 13 residues. With 6 bases removed from V and 4 bases from J, the gap between germline ends came to 12 bases. CDR3 amino acids: CASREPGFYGYTF. DNA of the CDR3: TGTGCCAGCAGGGAGCCAGGGTTCTATGGCTACACCTTC.